This T cell receptor beta chain was identified during a study of blood T cell repertoires in COVID-19. Germline V CDR1 and CDR2: SGHRS, YFSETQ. This CDR3 spans 16 amino acids. V lost 7 bases, J lost 2 bases, and 20 bases lay in between. Sequencing was performed with immunoSEQ multiplex PCR; in TCRdb, only in-frame clones are kept and a portion is missing. The repertoire includes fewer than 85,000 clones, 87% of them detected once, and roughly 8% sits in the top ten. The source material was peripheral blood. The chain joins TRBV5-1 to TRBJ2-3; weak D call: TRBD1 (6 bases). The sequence derives from a man over 45 with active COVID-19. The CDR3 DNA reads TGCGCCAGCTCGAGACAGGTTGATGACCTCACAGATACGCAGTATTTT. It specifies CASSRQVDDLTDTQYF.